The 29 T cell receptor beta chains given below trace back to one sample, sequenced in a study of sequential checkpoint blockade in melanoma. TCRdb keeps only in-frame clones here, not all; method: immunoSEQ multiplex PCR. Of over 5,500 clones listed, 21% are singletons. The treatment here: randomized to nivolumab then ipilimumab (arm A) or the reverse (arm B). Sample: tumor tissue (inferred from file names), taken from a patient given nivolumab and ipilimumab in sequence. The receptors shown here come from a human donor with melanoma.

This clone was detected many times. CDR3: CASSVGTFLGEQYF. Here the CDR3 DNA reads TGTGCCAGCAGCGTAGGGACCTTCCTCGGCGAGCAGTACTTC. The chain is built from TRBV9 and TRBJ2-7; D not resolved. CDR1 and CDR2 from the germline V gene are SGDLS and YYNGEE. V shed 0 bases and J shed 6 bases, with 13 bases lying between them. This CDR3 region has 14 residues.

V usage is TRBV5-1 and J usage is TRBJ2-7; no clear D. Germline CDR1 SGHRS, CDR2 YFSETQ. V lost 1 base and J 2 bases, leaving 10 bases between the germline ends. This CDR3 has 14 residues. In DNA, the CDR3 is TGCGCCAGCAGCTTGTTTGGGGTAACCTACGAGCAGTACTTC. Its protein product is CASSLFGVTYEQYF.

By sample share, this clone is medium-sized. The genes are TRBV11-3 and TRBJ2-3; 14 nucleotides align to TRBD2. V dropped 5 bases and J dropped 3; count of bases not matched to a gene: 7. The germline V gene encodes CDR1 SGHNT and CDR2 YENEEA. There are 17 residues in the CDR3. The CDR3 sequence is CASSGTSGSGATDTQYF. CDR3 DNA: TGTGCCAGCAGCGGGACTAGCGGGAGTGGGGCGACAGATACGCAGTATTTT.

By its share, this clone is medium-sized. The CDR3 DNA sequence: TGCGCCAGCAGCCAAGCTCCAGGGACGGGCAATCAGCCCCAGCATTTT. It translates to CASSQAPGTGNQPQHF. The J gene is TRBJ1-5, the V gene TRBV4-1; D possibly corresponds to TRBD1 (5 bases). V lost 1 base to trimming and J lost 2 bases, with 12 bases between them. The CDR3 totals 16 residues. Germline CDR1 and CDR2: MGHRA and YSYEKL.

The V and J genes are TRBV6-8 and TRBJ2-7; D unresolved. CDR3 length equals 15 residues. Germline assignment: CDR1 MNHGY and CDR2 SAAAGT. V lost 6 bases and J 2 bases, leaving 17 bases between the germline ends. The DNA for the CDR3 is TGTGCCAGCAGCCCTTCGTTACGGTCCACCTACGAGCAGTACTTC. Translating it yields CASSPSLRSTYEQYF.

This clone has a handful of counts. V is TRBV6-8 and J is TRBJ2-7, with 12 bases fitting TRBD2. The CDR3 contains 13 residues. Germline CDR1 is MNHGY and CDR2 is SAAAGT. V lost 11 bases to trimming and J lost 5 bases; unmatched junction nucleotides: 7. The CDR3 sequence is CASLAGGRNEQYF. CDR3 coding DNA: TGTGCCTCCCTAGCGGGGGGGCGAAACGAGCAGTACTTC.

Many counts were recorded for this clone. V is TRBV11-3 and J is TRBJ2-3; 14 positions match TRBD2. Germline CDR1 SGHNT, CDR2 YENEEA. V dropped 5 bases and J dropped 3; count of bases not matched to a gene: 4. The CDR3 contains 16 residues. The CDR3 nucleotides are TGTGCCAGCAGCGCGCGACTAGCGGGAGGGACAGATACGCAGTATTTT. This sequence encodes CASSARLAGGTDTQYF.

This clone was detected many times. This chain connects TRBV9 to TRBJ1-2; D unresolved. Per germline, CDR1 SGDLS and CDR2 YYNGEE. This CDR3 comprises 13 residues. Trimming removed 4 bases at V and 3 bases at J, with 10 bases between. CDR3 in DNA: TGTGCCAGCAGCACGGACCTTTACTATGGCTACACCTTC. Protein product: CASSTDLYYGYTF. The full variable domain, its missing parts supplied by reference TRBV9 and TRBJ1-2, is DSGVTQTPKHLITATGQRVTLRCSPRSGDLSVYWYQQSLDQGLQFLIQYYNGEERAKGNILERFSAQQFPDLHSELNLSSLELGDSALYFCASSTDLYYGYTFGSGTRLTVV.

The rearrangement uses TRBV9 and TRBJ2-5; 12 bases align to TRBD2. Unmatched junction bases numbered 1, after V lost 3 bases and J lost 4 bases. Germline-derived CDR1 and CDR2 are SGDLS and YYNGEE. This CDR3 has 14 residues. The DNA for the CDR3 is TGTGCCAGCAGCGGGGGACTAGCGGGAGAGACCCAGTACTTC. It is translated as CASSGGLAGETQYF. The whole variable domain, remainder taken from reference TRBV9 and TRBJ2-5, is DSGVTQTPKHLITATGQRVTLRCSPRSGDLSVYWYQQSLDQGLQFLIQYYNGEERAKGNILERFSAQQFPDLHSELNLSSLELGDSALYFCASSGGLAGETQYFGPGTRLLVL.

This clone occurred many times. The rearrangement joins TRBV7-7 to TRBJ2-1, with 12 bases lining up with TRBD2. J lost 8 bases, V lost 5 bases, and 7 bases had no gene match. Germline CDR1 is SSHAT and CDR2 is FNYEAQ (reference sequence). The CDR3 has 15 residues. CDR3 sequence (DNA): TGTGCCAGCAGCCAGCTAGCGGGGGGGAGACATGAGCAGTTCTTC. It encodes CASSQLAGGRHEQFF.

At least ten counts were recorded for this clone. V is TRBV6-8 and J is TRBJ1-2; TRBD1 aligns across 10 bases. CDR3 length equals 15 residues. V lost 2 bases, J lost 2 bases, and 2 bases stayed unmatched. The V gene's germline CDR1 is MNHGY and CDR2 SAAAGT. This CDR3 reads CASSYRQGANYGYTF. The CDR3 DNA sequence: TGTGCCAGCAGTTACAGACAGGGGGCAAACTATGGCTACACCTTC.

By proportion, this clone is medium-sized. This chain links TRBV9 with TRBJ2-5; 12 bases agree with TRBD2. Germline assignment: CDR1 SGDLS and CDR2 YYNGEE. CDR3 length: 15 amino acids. With V trimmed by 3 bases and J by 5 bases, 5 bases remained unmatched. The CDR3 sequence is CASSGTSGGLETQYF. The CDR3 nucleotides are TGTGCCAGCAGCGGAACTAGCGGGGGGTTGGAGACCCAGTACTTC.

This clone is labeled large (0.1 to 1%). The rearrangement uses TRBV6-8 and TRBJ2-7; TRBD1 aligns across 8 bases. There are 18 residues in the CDR3. V lost 10 bases and J lost 4; bases outside the gene matches: 24. Germline V gene data show CDR1 as MNHGY and CDR2 as SAAAGT. CDR3 protein: CAISSGDAGGPIIYEQYF. The CDR3 nucleotides are TGTGCCATCTCTTCGGGGGATGCAGGGGGCCCTATCATATACGAGCAGTACTTC.

The table lists this clone with a few counts. As DNA, the CDR3 is TGTGCCAGCAGCGTTGGACTAGCGGGAGTTAGAGAGACCCAGTACTTC. Encoded protein: CASSVGLAGVRETQYF. This chain links TRBV9 with TRBJ2-5, with 13 bases that match TRBD2. Looked up from germline, CDR1 is SGDLS and CDR2 is YYNGEE. The J segment lost 4 bases and the V segment lost 2 bases, leaving 5 bases of the junction unmatched. This CDR3 has 16 residues. Full variable domain (missing parts from reference TRBV9 and TRBJ2-5): DSGVTQTPKHLITATGQRVTLRCSPRSGDLSVYWYQQSLDQGLQFLIQYYNGEERAKGNILERFSAQQFPDLHSELNLSSLELGDSALYFCASSVGLAGVRETQYFGPGTRLLVL.

The chain uses TRBV30 and TRBJ2-4; tentatively, D is TRBD1 or TRBD2 (6 bases each). V lost 1 base, J lost 4 bases, and 14 bases lay in between. This CDR3 has 15 residues. Germline CDR1 reads GTSNPN; CDR2 reads SVGIG (reference sequence). The CDR3 region is CAWSEGGLRKNIQYF. The CDR3 DNA reads TGTGCCTGGAGTGAGGGGGGCCTAAGGAAAAACATTCAGTACTTC.

The rearrangement links TRBV19 to TRBJ2-1; 8 nucleotides match TRBD1. CDR3 length equals 16 residues. The junction had 17 bases not matched to a gene; V was cut back by 10 bases and J by 6 bases. Germline V lookup: CDR1 LNHDA, CDR2 SQIVND (reference sequence). The CDR3 protein is CATKSRTGSYRNEQFF. The CDR3 DNA reads as TGTGCCACCAAGTCCAGGACAGGGTCTTATCGCAATGAGCAGTTCTTC.

The chain recombines TRBV14 with TRBJ2-1; D is unresolved. The CDR3 consists of 12 residues. The V gene lost 3 bases and the J gene lost 8 bases, with 8 bases spanning the gap. Germline CDR1 SGHDN, CDR2 FVKESK. CDR3 in amino acids: CASSQQIDEQFF. In nucleotides, the CDR3 is TGTGCCAGCAGCCAGCAGATCGATGAGCAGTTCTTC.

The chain links TRBV5-1 to TRBJ2-3; possibly TRBD1 for D (5 bases). CDR3 length equals 15 residues. Germline V CDR1 and CDR2: SGHRS, YFSETQ. V shed 2 bases and J shed 6 bases, with 16 bases lying between them. The CDR3 protein is CASSFAGLTGDTQYF. The CDR3 DNA is TGCGCCAGCAGCTTCGCAGGGCTCACTGGGGATACGCAGTATTTT.

This clone was seen at least ten times. The rearrangement links TRBV7-6 to TRBJ2-7; 7 bases map to TRBD2. Germline trimming cut 5 bases from V and 7 bases from J; bases unmatched to any gene: 14. Germline V gene lookup returns CDR1 SGHVS and CDR2 FNYEAQ. The CDR3 is made up of 15 amino acids. The CDR3, as DNA: TGTGCCAGCAGCGCGGCCGGGACTACCCTGGGGGAGCAGTACTTC. Protein: CASSAAGTTLGEQYF. The entire variable domain, with the rest obtained from reference TRBV7-6 and TRBJ2-7, is as follows: GAGVSQSPRYKVTKRGQDVALRCDPISGHVSLYWYRQALGQGPEFLTYFNYEAQQDKSGLPNDRFSAERPEGSISTLTIQRTEQRDSAMYRCASSAAGTTLGEQYFGPGTRLTVT.

The sample holds many counts of this clone. DNA for the CDR3: TGTGCCAGCAGCCCGGGGACTAGCGGGAGTTTCGATGAGCAGTTCTTC. Amino acid sequence: CASSPGTSGSFDEQFF. The rearrangement links TRBV9 to TRBJ2-1; 14 nucleotides match TRBD2. Germline values: CDR1 SGDLS, CDR2 YYNGEE. The CDR3 consists of 16 residues. The J segment lost 8 bases and the V segment lost 4 bases, leaving 8 bases of the junction unmatched.

This clone appeared many times. The genes are TRBV6-8 and TRBJ2-7, with TRBD2 matching 7 bases. There are 14 residues in the CDR3. Unmatched junction bases numbered 14, after V lost 5 bases and J lost 10 bases. Looked up from germline, CDR1 is MNHGY and CDR2 is SAAAGT. Written as DNA, the CDR3 is TGTGCCAGCAGTACCAGGACTAGTGAATCTGAACAGTACTTC. It is translated as CASSTRTSESEQYF.

This clone was observed a few times. The rearrangement uses TRBV9 and TRBJ1-2; the D gene is possibly TRBD1 (5 bases). Germline V CDR1 and CDR2: SGDLS, YYNGEE. V lost 1 base and J lost 3, with 16 bases in between. This CDR3 is 16 amino acids long. The CDR3: CASSVRTGGEHYGYTF. The CDR3 region has the DNA TGTGCCAGCAGCGTAAGGACGGGGGGTGAGCACTATGGCTACACCTTC.

The chain is built from TRBV23-1 and TRBJ2-1; 11 bases map to TRBD2. TRBV23-1 is filed as an ORF, its function uncertain. Trimming at V came to 6 bases and at J to 7 bases, leaving 14 bases not matched to a gene. The CDR3 contains 17 residues. CDR3 loop: CASSVWTSGPDRNEQFF. The CDR3 bases are TGCGCCAGCAGCGTCTGGACTAGCGGGCCCGACAGGAATGAGCAGTTCTTC.

This clone was observed a single time. The gene calls are TRBV5-1 and TRBJ1-1, with D possibly matching TRBD1 (5 bases). Trimming pared 7 bases from V and 1 base from J, leaving 20 bases between. This CDR3 contains 16 residues. Per the germline V gene, CDR1 is SGHRS and CDR2 is YFSETQ. CDR3 amino acids: CASRLNKVGPNTEAFF. The CDR3 DNA reads as TGCGCCAGCCGACTAAATAAAGTGGGGCCGAACACTGAAGCTTTCTTT.

This clone is termed medium-sized (0.01 to 0.1%). The chain is built from TRBV11-3 and TRBJ1-6; unclear D gene. Deletions cut 5 bases from V and 8 bases from J, with 16 bases between. Germline CDR1 is SGHNT and CDR2 is YENEEA. This CDR3 spans 15 amino acids. CDR3 in amino acids: CASSHPGGVDSPLHF. CDR3 bases: TGTGCCAGCAGCCATCCCGGCGGAGTCGATTCACCCCTCCACTTT.

The sample holds many counts of this clone. The chain joins TRBV11-3 to TRBJ2-6, with a weak D call TRBD1 (6 bases). The CDR3 sequence is 18 residues long. Trimming shortened V by 2 bases and J by 0 bases, and 14 bases separated the two germline ends. Germline V gene sequence: CDR1 SGHNT, CDR2 YENEEA. CDR3 in DNA: TGTGCCAGCAGCTTATACTCAGGGGTAGGCTCTGGGGCCAACGTCCTGACTTTC. Protein: CASSLYSGVGSGANVLTF.

By sample share, this clone is large. The rearrangement links TRBV6-8 to TRBJ2-2; 8 bases are a match to TRBD1. CDR3 length equals 16 residues. V shed 7 bases, J shed 1 base, and the junction held 8 bases outside the gene matches. The V gene's germline CDR1 is MNHGY and CDR2 SAAAGT. DNA for the CDR3: TGTGCCAGCATCTTCTCCGGGACAGGGAACACCGGGGAGCTGTTTTTT. This encodes CASIFSGTGNTGELFF.

This clone is classed as medium-sized. The chain carries TRBV10-2 and TRBJ1-5, with D unresolved. V was pared by 6 bases and J by 4 bases, with 7 bases between. This CDR3 has 12 amino acids. Germline CDR1 is WSHSY and CDR2 is SAAADI. CDR3 DNA sequence: TGCGCCAGCAGCGGAGAAAATCAGCCCCAGCATTTT. This gives the protein CASSGENQPQHF.

This clone was seen at least ten times. The chain uses TRBV11-3 and TRBJ2-1; 7 nucleotides line up with TRBD2. The V gene end was trimmed by 5 bases and the J gene end by 8 bases; junction bases not matched to a gene: 15. The CDR3 contains 16 residues. Germline CDR1 and CDR2: SGHNT and YENEEA. The CDR3 bases are TGTGCCAGCAGCCCCCCCGAGGGAGCGGGGCGGGATGAGCAGTTCTTC. Encoded protein: CASSPPEGAGRDEQFF.